A single sample is the source of the 32 T cell receptor beta chains below, sequenced in a study of control samples from healthy donors and cancer patients. Clones were read by immunoSEQ multiplex PCR, and TCRdb kept only the in-frame ones, dropping some. The sample contains 65,000 to 100,000 clones, roughly nine tenths of which appear only once. Sequencing was done on a sample of blood. The origin of the receptors is a man over 45 in good health.

This clone was counted only a few times. This chain connects TRBV9 to TRBJ1-5; no reliable D call. The CDR3 contains 15 residues. Trimming took 0 bases from V and 9 from J, leaving 16 bases between them. Germline CDR1 SGDLS, CDR2 YYNGEE. Written as DNA, the CDR3 is TGTGCCAGCAGCGTAGGGGCAGTCCTTACGTTGCCCCAGCATTTT. Translating gives CASSVGAVLTLPQHF.

This chain links TRBV6-4 with TRBJ1-2; 7 positions match TRBD1. J gave up 4 bases and V 3 bases, and 5 bases lay outside the gene matches. This CDR3 contains 14 residues. CDR1 and CDR2 from the germline V gene are MRHNA and SNTAGT. CDR3 protein: CASSDWSGGYGYTF. The CDR3 nucleotides read TGTGCCAGCAGTGATTGGTCAGGGGGCTATGGCTACACCTTC.

The chain employs TRBV6-2 or TRBV6-3 and TRBJ2-1; a possible D gene is TRBD1 (6 bases). Germline CDR1 and CDR2: MNHEY and SVGEGT. Between the trimmed V and J ends, which lost 2 bases and 7 bases, there was a span of 18 bases. CDR3 length equals 16 residues. The CDR3 is CASSYGWGTTINEQFF. The DNA for the CDR3 is TGTGCCAGCAGTTACGGGTGGGGGACAACAATTAATGAGCAGTTCTTC.

The J gene is TRBJ2-3, the V gene TRBV5-1; D may correspond to TRBD1 or TRBD2 (5 bases each). This CDR3 has 15 amino acids. Germline loops: CDR1 SGHRS, CDR2 YFSETQ. V was shortened by 0 bases and J by 2 bases, with 10 bases between the two germline ends. The CDR3 coding sequence is TGCGCCAGCAGCTTGGACGGGACCGCCACAGATACGCAGTATTTT. Translating it yields CASSLDGTATDTQYF.

The chain is built from TRBV19 and TRBJ2-1; D unresolved. The V end lost 6 bases, the J end lost 3 bases, and 9 bases lay between the germline ends. This CDR3 is 13 amino acids long. Germline-derived CDR1 and CDR2 are LNHDA and SQIVND (reference sequence). CDR3 bases: TGTGCCAGTAGGGAACAGAGCTACAATGAGCAGTTCTTC. This sequence encodes CASREQSYNEQFF.

On this clone itself: Other DNA sequences in this sample translate to the same CDR3. This sequence joins TRBV7-2 and TRBJ1-1; D possibly corresponds to TRBD1 (6 bases). The CDR3 loop spans 14 amino acids. V lost 2 bases and J lost 0, with 7 bases in between. Looked up from germline, CDR1 is SGHTA and CDR2 is FQGNSA. The chain's CDR3 is CASSLRGLNTEAFF. The CDR3 nucleotides are TGTGCCAGCAGCTTAAGGGGGTTGAACACTGAAGCTTTCTTT. The whole variable domain, filled in from reference TRBV7-2 and TRBJ1-1, reads GAGVSQSPSNKVTEKGKDVELRCDPISGHTALYWYRQSLGQGLEFLIYFQGNSAPDKSGLPSDRFSAERTGGSVSTLTIQRTQQEDSAVYLCASSLRGLNTEAFFGQGTRLTVV.

The V call is TRBV5-1, the J call TRBJ1-4; the match to TRBD1 covers 8 bases. Germline CDR1 SGHRS, CDR2 YFSETQ. The length of the CDR3 is 16 residues. The V gene end was trimmed by 7 bases and the J gene end by 4 bases; junction bases not matched to a gene: 12. CDR3 in amino acids: CASRQGLSAYNEKLFF. The CDR3 nucleotides are TGCGCCAGCCGACAGGGGTTATCAGCGTATAATGAAAAACTGTTTTTT.

This chain connects TRBV3-1 (or the pseudogene TRBV3-2) to TRBJ1-1; no definite D call. V was clipped by 2 bases and J by 8 bases, with 6 bases between them. The CDR3 runs 11 residues. From germline, CDR1 is LGHDT and CDR2 YNNKEL (reference sequence). CDR3 nucleotide sequence: TGTGCCAGCAGCCAACTAGGGGAAGCTTTCTTT. Amino acids: CASSQLGEAFF.

This clone has only one observation. Other DNA sequences in this sample translate to the same CDR3. The J gene is TRBJ2-6, the V gene TRBV6-6, with D unresolved. The CDR3 is 14 amino acids. V shed 3 bases and J shed 0 bases, with 3 bases lying between them. CDR1 and CDR2 from the germline V gene are MNHNY and SVGAGI (reference sequence). The CDR3 here is CASSYGSGANVLTF. The DNA of the CDR3 is TGTGCCAGCAGTTATGGCTCTGGGGCCAACGTCCTGACTTTC.

Points on this clone: The germline gene is not matched at one end of the junction; a read error may be the cause. The genes are TRBV6-1 and TRBJ1-1, with D uncertain. This CDR3 spans 13 amino acids. Per germline, CDR1 MNHNS and CDR2 SASEGT. The CDR3 nucleotides read TGTGCCAGCACTGAAGGAGCCACGACTGAAGCTTTCTTT. Residues: CASTEGATTEAFF.

This clone has a single count. The chain carries TRBV7-2 and TRBJ1-1, with D uncertain. The V end was cut by 4 bases, the J end by 2 bases, with 11 bases between. The germline V gene encodes CDR1 SGHTA and CDR2 FQGNSA. This CDR3 region has 14 residues. The CDR3 protein is CASSSEQANTEAFF. CDR3 coding DNA: TGTGCCAGCAGCTCAGAGCAGGCTAACACTGAAGCTTTCTTT.

The J gene is TRBJ1-1, the V gene TRBV12-5; a possible D gene is TRBD1 (5 bases). Deletions cut 3 bases from V and 7 bases from J, with 12 bases between. The germline CDR1 and CDR2 sequences are LGHNT and FRNRAP. This CDR3 contains 13 residues. CDR3 amino acids: CASGFGGFDEAFF. The CDR3 nucleotides read TGTGCTAGTGGTTTCGGGGGTTTTGATGAAGCTTTCTTT.

CDR3 amino acids: CASSYSLASREKLFF. The CDR3, as DNA: TGTGCCAGCAGTTACTCTCTGGCGAGTCGGGAAAAACTGTTTTTT. The chain links TRBV6-2 or TRBV6-3 to TRBJ1-4; D unresolved. With 0 bases removed from V and 8 bases from J, the gap between germline ends came to 13 bases. There are 15 residues in the CDR3. In germline, CDR1 is MNHEY, CDR2 SVGEGT.

This rearrangement joins TRBV6-2 or TRBV6-3 to TRBJ1-1, with D perhaps matching TRBD1 (6 bases). There are 17 residues in the CDR3. Germline CDR1 MNHEY, CDR2 SVGEGT. The ends were cut back, 6 bases at V and 1 base at J, with 21 bases in the middle. The CDR3 reads CASSPPPRMTGNTEAFF. DNA of the CDR3: TGTGCCAGCAGCCCACCTCCGAGGATGACAGGGAACACTGAAGCTTTCTTT.

This clone was observed once. The chain couples TRBV7-9 to TRBJ2-3; the D gene is possibly TRBD2 (5 bases). The CDR3 is 17 residues long. Trimming pared 5 bases from V and 1 base from J, leaving 19 bases between. From germline, CDR1 is SEHNR and CDR2 FQNEAQ (reference sequence). CDR3 amino acids: CASSRLKDVRGTDTQYF. The CDR3 region has the DNA TGTGCCAGCAGCAGATTAAAGGACGTGAGGGGCACAGATACGCAGTATTTT.

This chain joins TRBV29-1 and TRBJ2-1; TRBD1 matches 7 bases. From germline, CDR1 is SQVTM and CDR2 ANQGSEA. The V segment lost 5 bases and the J segment 7 bases; nucleotides outside the gene matches: 2. The length of the CDR3 is 11 residues. CDR3 loop: CSVQQGNEQFF. CDR3 DNA sequence: TGCAGCGTTCAACAGGGGAATGAGCAGTTCTTC.

V is TRBV19 and J is TRBJ2-7; 10 bases map to TRBD1. V lost 10 bases, J lost 6 bases, and 9 bases stayed unmatched. From germline, CDR1 is LNHDA and CDR2 SQIVND (reference sequence). This CDR3 comprises 13 residues. The CDR3 nucleotides are TGTGCCACCTCCCGGGACAGGGGTAGCGAGCAGTACTTC. Protein sequence: CATSRDRGSEQYF.

The chain carries TRBV18 and TRBJ1-6; 8 bases are a match to TRBD1. This CDR3 has 16 amino acids. CDR1 KGHSH and CDR2 LQKENI come from the germline V gene. The J segment lost 7 bases and the V segment lost 8 bases, leaving 13 bases of the junction unmatched. The DNA of the CDR3 is TGTGCCAGCACAATTTCCGGGACAGGCCTAAATTCACCCCTCCACTTT. Encoded protein: CASTISGTGLNSPLHF.

The gene calls are TRBV2 and TRBJ1-2, with TRBD1 identical over 12 bases. The CDR3 sequence is 14 residues long. With V trimmed by 6 bases and J by 9 bases, 8 bases remained unmatched. CDR1 is SNHLY and CDR2 is FYNNEI in the germline V gene. CDR3 amino acids: CASSWGQGAISYTF. In DNA form, the CDR3 reads TGTGCCAGCAGCTGGGGACAGGGGGCGATAAGCTACACCTTC.

This clone was seen once. This rearrangement joins TRBV5-1 to TRBJ1-3; D unresolved. This CDR3 is 14 amino acids long. The V end lost 1 base, the J end lost 0 bases, and 5 bases lay between the germline ends. CDR1 is SGHRS, CDR2 YFSETQ, per germline. The CDR3 DNA reads as TGCGCCAGCAGCTTGAGCAGCTCTGGAAACACCATATATTTT. Its protein product is CASSLSSSGNTIYF.

The chain recombines TRBV30 with TRBJ1-5, with TRBD1 matching 10 bases. The CDR3 runs 15 residues. V was clipped by 3 bases and J by 7 bases; unmatched bases: 9. The germline V gene encodes CDR1 GTSNPN and CDR2 SVGIG (reference sequence). CDR3 residues: CAWSGQGGFQQPQHF. CDR3 in DNA: TGTGCCTGGAGCGGACAGGGGGGTTTTCAACAGCCCCAGCATTTT.

J is TRBJ1-2 and V is TRBV5-6, with D possibly being TRBD1 (6 bases). The germline gives CDR1 SGHDT, CDR2 YYEEEE. V lost 0 bases, J lost 5 bases, and 11 bases lay in between. CDR3 length equals 14 residues. CDR3: CASSLGGQPYGYTF. The CDR3 nucleotides read TGTGCCAGCAGCTTGGGCGGACAGCCATATGGCTACACCTTC.

V and J are TRBV10-2 and TRBJ2-2; unclear D gene. The CDR3 is 12 amino acids. From germline, CDR1 is WSHSY and CDR2 SAAADI. The V end lost 5 bases, the J end lost 7 bases, and 8 bases lay between the germline ends. In nucleotides, the CDR3 is TGCGCCAGCAGTTCGACACTCGGGGAGCTGTTTTTT. This encodes CASSSTLGELFF.

V is TRBV6-2 or TRBV6-3 and J is TRBJ1-1; D is ambiguous. V shed 5 bases and J shed 6 bases, with 10 bases lying between them. Germline-derived CDR1 and CDR2 are MNHEY and SVGEGT. This CDR3 region has 12 residues. CDR3 bases: TGTGCCAGCAGTAGGCCGACGGCTGAAGCTTTCTTT. It specifies CASSRPTAEAFF.

V usage is TRBV6-5 and J usage is TRBJ1-2; D is unresolved. Germline loops: CDR1 MNHEY, CDR2 SVGAGI. The germline V and J ends were trimmed by 6 bases and 2 bases, with 13 bases remaining between them. The CDR3 runs to 14 residues. The CDR3 region has the DNA TGTGCCAGCAGCTTACCCGGCGGGAACTATGGCTACACCTTC. It specifies CASSLPGGNYGYTF.

The V call is TRBV10-3, the J call TRBJ1-6, with 9 bases aligning to TRBD1. Germline V gives CDR1 ENHRY, CDR2 SYGVKD. This CDR3 has 13 residues. The V gene end was trimmed by 8 bases and the J gene end by 6 bases; junction bases not matched to a gene: 2. CDR3 nucleotide sequence: TGTGCCATCGGGGGACAGGGTAATTCACCCCTCCACTTT. This gives the protein CAIGGQGNSPLHF.

The V call is TRBV7-9, the J call TRBJ2-3; D is ambiguous. The CDR3 contains 15 residues. With 1 base removed from V and 0 bases from J, the gap between germline ends came to 8 bases. Per the germline V gene, CDR1 is SEHNR and CDR2 is FQNEAQ (reference sequence). CDR3 sequence (DNA): TGTGCCAGCAGCTTAGTCCAGCCTAGCACAGATACGCAGTATTTT. This codes for CASSLVQPSTDTQYF.

CDR3 sequence: CATRDRVNTEAFF. CDR3 bases: TGTGCCACCAGAGACAGGGTCAACACTGAAGCTTTCTTT. The chain employs TRBV24-1 and TRBJ1-1; TRBD1 matches at 7 bases. The V gene's germline CDR1 is KGHDR and CDR2 SFDVKD. The CDR3 sequence is 13 residues long. The V segment lost 7 bases and the J segment 2 bases; nucleotides outside the gene matches: 3.

The chain carries TRBV6-6 and TRBJ1-1; D is unresolved. The CDR3 consists of 12 residues. V was trimmed by 4 bases and J by 9 bases, leaving 12 bases between them. Germline lookup yields CDR1 MNHNY and CDR2 SVGAGI (reference sequence). This CDR3 is CASSLGLTQAFF. In DNA, the CDR3 is TGTGCCAGCAGTTTAGGACTCACCCAAGCTTTCTTT.

This clone was detected only a few times. The chain employs TRBV7-9 and TRBJ2-3; D call uncertain. The V gene's germline CDR1 is SEHNR and CDR2 FQNEAQ (reference sequence). The V end lost 2 bases, the J end lost 1 base, and 4 bases lay between the germline ends. The CDR3 runs 13 residues. CDR3 loop: CASSLSGTDTQYF. The CDR3, as DNA: TGTGCCAGCAGCTTATCTGGCACAGATACGCAGTATTTT. Variable domain in full (rest from reference TRBV7-9 and TRBJ2-3): DTGVSQNPRHKITKRGQNVTFRCDPISEHNRLYWYRQTLGQGPEFLTYFQNEAQLEKSRLLSDRFSAERPKGSFSTLEIQRTEQGDSAMYLCASSLSGTDTQYFGPGTRLTVL.

V and J are TRBV3-1 (or the pseudogene TRBV3-2) and TRBJ1-3; D call uncertain. V was clipped by 1 base and J by 6 bases, with 4 bases between them. Germline CDR1 is LGHDT and CDR2 is YNNKEL (reference sequence). There are 12 residues in the CDR3. For the CDR3, the DNA is TGTGCCAGCAGCCAAGTTCCAAACACCATATATTTT. This codes for CASSQVPNTIYF.

The chain is built from TRBV6-2 or TRBV6-3 and TRBJ1-6, with D unresolved. The CDR3 loop spans 15 amino acids. Trimming took 3 bases from V and 9 from J, leaving 15 bases between them. Germline values: CDR1 MNHEY, CDR2 SVGEGT. This CDR3 is CASSYQDGMVSPLHF. The CDR3 DNA reads TGTGCCAGCAGTTATCAGGACGGAATGGTTTCACCCCTCCACTTT.